The clone carrying this T cell receptor beta chain was detected many times. What it binds is not known. TCRdb reanalysed the 5' RACE reads using MiXCR and keeps one entry per CDR3 protein. The sample shows a few hundred thousand distinct CDR3 sequences, more than 5.5% of them seen only once. The sample is drawn from a study of T cells after yellow fever vaccination. Overall study findings and caveats: Booster sampling recovered most clones from primary vaccination (about 97% CD4, around 88% CD8).

This specimen was PBMCs, taken 5 days after the yellow fever booster vaccination. The TCR originated in a man aged 30 to 39 who received the YFV17D yellow fever vaccine.

CDR3 residues: CASSQTGETQYF. CDR3 coding DNA: TGTGCCAGCAGTCAGACAGGGGAGACCCAGTACTTC. This rearrangement joins TRBV12-3 or TRBV12-4 to TRBJ2-5; 7 bases agree with TRBD1. This CDR3 is built from 12 residues. Trimming at V came to 5 bases and at J to 5 bases, leaving 2 bases not matched to a gene.